This T cell receptor beta chain was observed in a study of shared T cell receptors in the human thymus. Data came from immunoSEQ multiplex PCR; TCRdb stores just in-frame clones and leaves some out. The table has under 700,000 clones, about 84% seen once; the top ten hold roughly 0.013%. Unmatched junction bases numbered 9, after V lost 4 bases and J lost 7 bases. Germline V gene sequence: CDR1 SGHRS, CDR2 YFSETQ. The CDR3 length is 16 residues. This sample also appeared in a second study, on human thymus T cells.

Sequenced: thymocytes. This sequence was found in a boy under two years old with a congenital heart defect. This chain uses TRBV5-1 with TRBJ2-1; TRBD2 agrees at 12 bases. The CDR3 nucleotides are TGCGCCAGCAGCCCCCCGACTAGCGGGAGTTTTAATGAGCAGTTCTTC. Translating it yields CASSPPTSGSFNEQFF.